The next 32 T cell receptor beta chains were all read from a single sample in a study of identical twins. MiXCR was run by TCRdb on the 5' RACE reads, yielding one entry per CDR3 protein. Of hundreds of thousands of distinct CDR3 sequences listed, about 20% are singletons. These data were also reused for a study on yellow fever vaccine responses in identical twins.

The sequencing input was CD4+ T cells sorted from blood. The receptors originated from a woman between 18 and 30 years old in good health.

This CDR3 reads CASRSQGVGFNTGELFF. CDR3 bases: TGTGCCAGCAGATCGCAGGGAGTAGGTTTCAACACCGGGGAGCTGTTTTTT. The chain has TRBV6-1 and TRBJ2-2; perhaps D is TRBD1 or TRBD2 (5 bases each). The CDR3 is made up of 17 amino acids. CDR1 and CDR2 (germline): MNHNS, SASEGT. Deletions cut 6 bases from V and 2 bases from J, with 19 bases between.

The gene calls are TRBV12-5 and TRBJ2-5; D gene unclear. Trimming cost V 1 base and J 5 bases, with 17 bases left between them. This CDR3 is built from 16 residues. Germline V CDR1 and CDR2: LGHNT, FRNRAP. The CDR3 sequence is CASGLGLGSITETQYF. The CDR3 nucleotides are TGTGCTAGTGGTTTGGGACTTGGCTCTATCACGGAGACCCAGTACTTC.

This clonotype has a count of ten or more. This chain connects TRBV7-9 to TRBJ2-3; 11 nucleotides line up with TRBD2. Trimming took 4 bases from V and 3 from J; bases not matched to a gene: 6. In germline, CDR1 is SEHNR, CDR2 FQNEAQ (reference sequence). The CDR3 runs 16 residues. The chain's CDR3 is CASSSGSGRETDTQYF. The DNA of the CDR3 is TGTGCCAGCAGCTCCGGTAGCGGGAGGGAGACAGATACGCAGTATTTT. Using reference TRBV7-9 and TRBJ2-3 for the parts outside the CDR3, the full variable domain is DTGVSQNPRHKITKRGQNVTFRCDPISEHNRLYWYRQTLGQGPEFLTYFQNEAQLEKSRLLSDRFSAERPKGSFSTLEIQRTEQGDSAMYLCASSSGSGRETDTQYFGPGTRLTVL.

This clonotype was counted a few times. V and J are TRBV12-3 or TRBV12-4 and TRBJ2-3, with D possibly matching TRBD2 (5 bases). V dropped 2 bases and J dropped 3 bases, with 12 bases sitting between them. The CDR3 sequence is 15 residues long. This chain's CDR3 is CASSLMGGGTDTQYF. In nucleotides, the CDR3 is TGTGCCAGCAGTTTAATGGGCGGCGGGACAGATACGCAGTATTTT.

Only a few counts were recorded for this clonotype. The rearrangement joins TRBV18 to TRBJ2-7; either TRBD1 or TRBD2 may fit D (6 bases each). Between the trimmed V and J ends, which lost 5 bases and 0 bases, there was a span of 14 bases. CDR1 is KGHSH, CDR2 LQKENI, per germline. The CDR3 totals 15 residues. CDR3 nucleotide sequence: TGTGCCAGCTCAAAAGGCGGGACAAACTCCTACGAGCAGTACTTC. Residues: CASSKGGTNSYEQYF. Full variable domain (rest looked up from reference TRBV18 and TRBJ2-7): NAGVMQNPRHLVRRRGQEARLRCSPMKGHSHVYWYRQLPEEGLKFMVYLQKENIIDESGMPKERFSAEFPKEGPSILRIQQVVRGDSAAYFCASSKGGTNSYEQYFGPGTRLTVT.

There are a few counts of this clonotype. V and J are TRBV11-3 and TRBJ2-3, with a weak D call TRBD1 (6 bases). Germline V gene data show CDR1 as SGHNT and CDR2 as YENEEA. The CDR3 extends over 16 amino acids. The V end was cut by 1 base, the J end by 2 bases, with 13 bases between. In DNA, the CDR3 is TGTGCCAGCAGCTTAGGGGGGCTAGCAAACACAGATACGCAGTATTTT. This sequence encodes CASSLGGLANTDTQYF.

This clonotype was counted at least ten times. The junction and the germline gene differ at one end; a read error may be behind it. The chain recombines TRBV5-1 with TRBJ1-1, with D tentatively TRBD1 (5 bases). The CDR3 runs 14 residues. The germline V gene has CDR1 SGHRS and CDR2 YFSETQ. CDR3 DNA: TGCGCCAGCAGCTTGGCCTGGGGGAACGCTGAAGCTTTCTTT. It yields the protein CASSLAWGNAEAFF. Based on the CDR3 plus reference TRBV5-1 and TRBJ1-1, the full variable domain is KAGVTQTPRYLIKTRGQQVTLSCSPISGHRSVSWYQQTPGQGLQFLFEYFSETQRNKGNFPGRFSGRQFSNSRSEMNVSTLELGDSALYLCASSLAWGNAEAFFGQGTRLTVV.

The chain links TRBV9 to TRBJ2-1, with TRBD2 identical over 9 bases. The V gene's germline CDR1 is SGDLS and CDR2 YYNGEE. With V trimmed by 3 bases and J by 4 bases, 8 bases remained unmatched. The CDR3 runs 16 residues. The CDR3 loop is CASSERSGRSYNEQFF. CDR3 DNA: TGTGCCAGCAGCGAGAGGAGCGGGAGGTCGTACAATGAGCAGTTCTTC.

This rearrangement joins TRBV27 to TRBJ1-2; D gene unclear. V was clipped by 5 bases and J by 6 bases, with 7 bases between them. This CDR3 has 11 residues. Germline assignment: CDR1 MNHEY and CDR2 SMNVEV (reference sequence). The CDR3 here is CASSTRHGYTF. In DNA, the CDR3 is TGTGCCAGCAGTACTAGACATGGCTACACCTTC.

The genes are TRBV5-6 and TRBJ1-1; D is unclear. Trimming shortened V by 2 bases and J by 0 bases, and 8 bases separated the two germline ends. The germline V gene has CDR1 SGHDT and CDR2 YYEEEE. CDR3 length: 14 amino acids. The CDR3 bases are TGTGCCAGCAGCTTTACAAACATGAACACTGAAGCTTTCTTT. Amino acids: CASSFTNMNTEAFF.

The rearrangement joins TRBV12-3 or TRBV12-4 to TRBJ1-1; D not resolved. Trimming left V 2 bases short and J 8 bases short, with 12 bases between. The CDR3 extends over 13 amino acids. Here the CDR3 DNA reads TGTGCCAGCAGTTTAAGCTCAACAACAGAAGCTTTCTTT. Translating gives CASSLSSTTEAFF.

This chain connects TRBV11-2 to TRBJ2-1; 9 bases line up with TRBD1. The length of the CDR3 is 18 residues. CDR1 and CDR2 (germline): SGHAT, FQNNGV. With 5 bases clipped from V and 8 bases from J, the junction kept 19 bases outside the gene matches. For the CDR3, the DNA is TGTGCCAGCAGCAGATCCGGGACAGGGAAACGCCTAGTGCATGAGCAGTTCTTC. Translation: CASSRSGTGKRLVHEQFF.

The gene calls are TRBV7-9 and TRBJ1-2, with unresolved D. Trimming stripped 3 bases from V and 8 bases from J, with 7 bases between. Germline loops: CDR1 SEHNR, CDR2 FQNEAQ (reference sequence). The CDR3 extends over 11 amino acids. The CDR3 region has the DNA TGTGCCAGCAGCTTGTGGGAGGGCTACACCTTC. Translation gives CASSLWEGYTF.

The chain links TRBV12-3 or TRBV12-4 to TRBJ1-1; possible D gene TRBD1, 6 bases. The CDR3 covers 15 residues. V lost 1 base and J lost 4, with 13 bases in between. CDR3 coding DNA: TGTGCCAGCAGTTTAGACCCAGGGGTTGGCACTGAAGCTTTCTTT. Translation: CASSLDPGVGTEAFF.

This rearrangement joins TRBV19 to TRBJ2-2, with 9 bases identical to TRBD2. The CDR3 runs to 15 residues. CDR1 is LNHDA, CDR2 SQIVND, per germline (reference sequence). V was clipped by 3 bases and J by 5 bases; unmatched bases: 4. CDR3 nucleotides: TGTGCCAGTAGTATTAGCGGGGGAGAAACCGGGGAGCTGTTTTTT. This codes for CASSISGGETGELFF.

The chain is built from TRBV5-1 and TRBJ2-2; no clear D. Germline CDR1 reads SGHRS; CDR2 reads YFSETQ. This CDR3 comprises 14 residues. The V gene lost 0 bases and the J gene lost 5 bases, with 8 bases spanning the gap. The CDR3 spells CASSLEGPTGELFF. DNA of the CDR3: TGCGCCAGCAGCTTGGAGGGTCCTACCGGGGAGCTGTTTTTT.

CDR3 nucleotides: TGCGCCAGCAGCTCACACAGGGTTAGTGGCACAGATACGCAGTATTTT. It yields the protein CASSSHRVSGTDTQYF. J is TRBJ2-3 and V is TRBV5-1; D is perhaps TRBD1 (6 bases). The CDR3 consists of 16 residues. Trimming stripped 3 bases from V and 1 base from J, with 15 bases between. Germline CDR1 is SGHRS and CDR2 is YFSETQ.

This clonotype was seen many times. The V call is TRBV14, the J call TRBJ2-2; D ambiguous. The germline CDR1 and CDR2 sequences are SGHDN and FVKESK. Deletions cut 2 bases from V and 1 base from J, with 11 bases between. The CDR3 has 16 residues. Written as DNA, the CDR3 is TGTGCCAGCAGCCAAAGGCTACTGGGGAACACCGGGGAGCTGTTTTTT. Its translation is CASSQRLLGNTGELFF. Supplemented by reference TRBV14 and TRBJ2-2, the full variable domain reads EAGVTQFPSHSVIEKGQTVTLRCDPISGHDNLYWYRRVMGKEIKFLLHFVKESKQDESGMPNNRFLAERTGGTYSTLKVQPAELEDSGVYFCASSQRLLGNTGELFFGEGSRLTVL.

The CDR3 region has the DNA TGTGCCACCAGCAGAGAGAGAAAGGGGGGCAGTAACTATGGCTACACCTTC. Translation gives CATSRERKGGSNYGYTF. The chain employs TRBV15 and TRBJ1-2, with D possibly TRBD1 on 6 matching bases. The germline gives CDR1 LNHNV, CDR2 YYDKDF (reference sequence). The CDR3 is 17 residues long. Trimming pared 0 bases from V and 1 base from J, leaving 15 bases between.

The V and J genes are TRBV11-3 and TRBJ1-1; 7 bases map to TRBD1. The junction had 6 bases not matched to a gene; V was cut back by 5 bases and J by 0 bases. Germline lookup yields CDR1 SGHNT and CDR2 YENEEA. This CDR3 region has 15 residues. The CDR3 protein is CASSASTGMNTEAFF. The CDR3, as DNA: TGTGCCAGCAGCGCGTCGACAGGGATGAACACTGAAGCTTTCTTT.

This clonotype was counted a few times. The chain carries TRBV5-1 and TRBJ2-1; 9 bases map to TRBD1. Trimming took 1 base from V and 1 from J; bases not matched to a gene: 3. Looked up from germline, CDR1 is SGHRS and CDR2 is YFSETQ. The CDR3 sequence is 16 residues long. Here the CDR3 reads CASSLRQGGSYNEQFF. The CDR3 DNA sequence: TGCGCCAGCAGCTTGCGACAGGGGGGATCCTACAATGAGCAGTTCTTC. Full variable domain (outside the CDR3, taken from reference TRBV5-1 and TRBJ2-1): KAGVTQTPRYLIKTRGQQVTLSCSPISGHRSVSWYQQTPGQGLQFLFEYFSETQRNKGNFPGRFSGRQFSNSRSEMNVSTLELGDSALYLCASSLRQGGSYNEQFFGPGTRLTVL.

In DNA form, the CDR3 reads TGTGCCAGCAGCTTAAGGGCAGGGAGCTCCTACGAGCAGTACTTC. Residues: CASSLRAGSSYEQYF. The chain uses TRBV7-3 and TRBJ2-7; TRBD1 or TRBD2 may be the D gene (5 bases each). V was shortened by 1 base and J by 0 bases, with 10 bases between the two germline ends. In germline, CDR1 is SGHTA, CDR2 FQGTGA. CDR3 length: 15 amino acids. Variable domain in full (rest from reference TRBV7-3 and TRBJ2-7): GAGVSQTPSNKVTEKGKYVELRCDPISGHTALYWYRQSLGQGPEFLIYFQGTGAADDSGLPNDRFFAVRPEGSVSTLKIQRTERGDSAVYLCASSLRAGSSYEQYFGPGTRLTVT.

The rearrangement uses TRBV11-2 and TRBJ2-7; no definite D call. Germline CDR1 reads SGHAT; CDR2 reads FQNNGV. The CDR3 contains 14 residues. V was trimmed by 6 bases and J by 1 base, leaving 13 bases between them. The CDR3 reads CASRLRVESYEQYF. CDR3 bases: TGTGCCAGCAGGTTAAGGGTGGAGTCCTACGAGCAGTACTTC.

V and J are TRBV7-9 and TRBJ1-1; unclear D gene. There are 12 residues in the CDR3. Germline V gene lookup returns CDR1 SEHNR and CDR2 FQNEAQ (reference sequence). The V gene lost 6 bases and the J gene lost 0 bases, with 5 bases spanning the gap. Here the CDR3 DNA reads TGTGCCAGCAGTGTGATGAACACTGAAGCTTTCTTT. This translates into CASSVMNTEAFF.

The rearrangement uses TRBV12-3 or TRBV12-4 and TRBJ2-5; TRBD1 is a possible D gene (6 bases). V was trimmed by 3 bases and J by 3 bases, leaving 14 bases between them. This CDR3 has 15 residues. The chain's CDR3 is CASSLTGMGKETQYF. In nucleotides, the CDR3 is TGTGCCAGCAGTTTGACAGGAATGGGGAAAGAGACCCAGTACTTC.

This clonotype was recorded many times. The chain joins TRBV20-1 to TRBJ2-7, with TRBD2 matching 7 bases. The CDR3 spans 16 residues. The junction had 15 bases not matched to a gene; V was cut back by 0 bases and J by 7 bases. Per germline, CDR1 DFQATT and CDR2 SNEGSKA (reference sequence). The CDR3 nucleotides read TGCAGTGCTAGAGAAGGATTTGGGGGGGGGACCTGGGAGCAGTACTTC. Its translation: CSAREGFGGGTWEQYF.

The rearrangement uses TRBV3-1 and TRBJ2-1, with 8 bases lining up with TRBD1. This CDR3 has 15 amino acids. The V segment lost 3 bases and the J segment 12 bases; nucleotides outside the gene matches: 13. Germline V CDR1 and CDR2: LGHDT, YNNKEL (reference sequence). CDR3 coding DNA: TGTGCCAGCAGCCACGACAGGGGTATATTTCTGGGGCAGTTCTTC. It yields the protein CASSHDRGIFLGQFF.

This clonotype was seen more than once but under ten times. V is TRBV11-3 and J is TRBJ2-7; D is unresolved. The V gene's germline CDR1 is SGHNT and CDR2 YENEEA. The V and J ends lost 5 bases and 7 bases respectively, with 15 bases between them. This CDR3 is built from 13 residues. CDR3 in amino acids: CASSPDRPGEQYF. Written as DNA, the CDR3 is TGTGCCAGCAGCCCTGACCGACCTGGGGAGCAGTACTTC.

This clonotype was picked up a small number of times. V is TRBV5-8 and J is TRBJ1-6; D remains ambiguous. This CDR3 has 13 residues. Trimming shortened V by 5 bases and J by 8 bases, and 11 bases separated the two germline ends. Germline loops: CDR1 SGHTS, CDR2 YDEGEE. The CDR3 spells CASSPLRDSPLHF. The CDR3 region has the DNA TGTGCCAGCAGTCCACTTCGGGATTCACCCCTCCACTTT.

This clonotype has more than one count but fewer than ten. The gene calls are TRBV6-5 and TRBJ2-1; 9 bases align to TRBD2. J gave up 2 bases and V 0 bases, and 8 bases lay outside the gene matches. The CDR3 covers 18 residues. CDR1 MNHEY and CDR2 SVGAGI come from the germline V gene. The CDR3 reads CASSYSGTSRGPYNEQFF. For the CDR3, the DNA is TGTGCCAGCAGTTACTCCGGGACTAGCAGGGGACCCTACAATGAGCAGTTCTTC.

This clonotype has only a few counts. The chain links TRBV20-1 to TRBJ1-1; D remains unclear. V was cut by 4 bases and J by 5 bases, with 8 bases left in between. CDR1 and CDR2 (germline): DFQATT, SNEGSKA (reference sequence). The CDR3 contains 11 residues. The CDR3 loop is CSAKGRTEAFF. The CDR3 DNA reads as TGCAGTGCTAAAGGGAGGACTGAAGCTTTCTTT.

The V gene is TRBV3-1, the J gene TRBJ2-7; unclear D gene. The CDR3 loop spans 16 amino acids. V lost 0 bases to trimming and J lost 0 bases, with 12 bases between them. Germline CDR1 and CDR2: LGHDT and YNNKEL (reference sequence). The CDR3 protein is CASSQDLQRSSYEQYF. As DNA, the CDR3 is TGTGCCAGCAGCCAAGATCTACAAAGGAGCTCCTACGAGCAGTACTTC.